The T cell receptor beta chain under discussion was sequenced for a study of blood T cell repertoires in COVID-19. Study details: Material from acute and convalescent COVID-19 was sourced from the United States, Italy and Spain. PBMCs, B-cell-depleted T cells, or T cells were the source of the cDNA or gDNA that made up the material.

Authors' processing steps: Amplification from reference gene primers served as the basis for estimated nucleated cell counts. The repertoire was sequenced with immunoSEQ multiplex PCR; TCRdb's copy has only in-frame clones and lacks some. V, J and clone size were drawn from that table, and D and trimming were deduced from the DNA. Counted here are tens of thousands of clones, around 90% occurring once; the ten biggest clones make up almost 6.5%. The CDR3 sequence is 13 residues long. Germline V gene data show CDR1 as LNHDA and CDR2 as SQIVND (reference sequence). V shed 10 bases and J 6 bases; nucleotides not matched to a gene: 8.

This clonotype was obtained from a woman aged 45 to 65 with acute or convalescent COVID-19. Sequencing was performed on peripheral blood. The chain has TRBV19 and TRBJ1-3, with 8 bases matching TRBD1. The CDR3 reads CATRGQGENTIYF. CDR3 DNA sequence: TGTGCCACTAGAGGACAGGGTGAAAACACCATATATTTT.